The subject of this entry is one T cell receptor (beta chain). Its antigen is undetermined. This specimen belongs to a study of cytomegalovirus exposure and HLA in healthy donors. Study conclusions and caveats: For TCR beta chains, V- and J-gene trimming was later linked to a missense DCLRE1C variant.

Germline V gene lookup returns CDR1 MNHNS and CDR2 SASEGT. V dropped 5 bases and J dropped 9; count of bases not matched to a gene: 2. This CDR3 spans 13 amino acids. The primer mix had 60 Vbeta and 13 Jbeta primers. The protocol was immunoSEQ multiplex PCR, while the TCRdb copy is restricted to in-frame clones and leaves out a portion. The sample shows 140,000 to 150,000 clones, approximately 80% of them seen only once. The chain is built from TRBV6-1 and TRBJ2-4, with 12 bases lining up with TRBD2. Sequenced: PBMCs. This TCR came from a woman aged 18-35 years in good health and CMV-seropositive. The CDR3 reads CASSSGLAGIQYF. For the CDR3, the DNA is TGTGCCAGCAGTTCGGGACTAGCGGGCATTCAGTACTTC.